Listed here are 17 T cell receptor beta chains from one sample, sequenced in a study of CD4+ T cells in melanoma. Here immunoSEQ multiplex PCR was the method, and the copy in TCRdb shows in-frame clones only, minus some. This repertoire shows approximately 110,000 clones, roughly 90% found once; its top ten account for roughly 3.5%. Sequencing was carried out using peripheral blood. Receptors were obtained from a human donor with melanoma.

The chain joins TRBV5-1 to TRBJ1-2; TRBD1 is a possible D gene (5 bases). V was trimmed by 6 bases and J by 6 bases, leaving 21 bases between them. Germline loops: CDR1 SGHRS, CDR2 YFSETQ. The CDR3 has 15 amino acids. CDR3 nucleotide sequence: TGCGCCAGCACCGAAACAGGAGGCAAGGTGGATGGCTACACCTTC. Translation: CASTETGGKVDGYTF.

This clone was counted once. V and J are TRBV15 and TRBJ1-4; D uncertain. Trimming removed 0 bases at V and 1 base at J, with 6 bases between. CDR1 and CDR2 from the germline V gene are LNHNV and YYDKDF (reference sequence). The CDR3 is 15 amino acids. CDR3 in amino acids: CATSRDGGTNEKLFF. The CDR3 nucleotides are TGTGCCACCAGCAGAGACGGTGGAACTAATGAAAAACTGTTTTTT. Full variable domain (outside the CDR3, taken from reference TRBV15 and TRBJ1-4): DAMVIQNPRYQVTQFGKPVTLSCSQTLNHNVMYWYQQKSSQAPKLLFHYYDKDFNNEADTPDNFQSRRPNTSFCFLDIRSPGLGDTAMYLCATSRDGGTNEKLFFGSGTQLSVL.

J is TRBJ2-5 and V is TRBV19; 9 nucleotides match TRBD1. J gave up 4 bases and V 10 bases, and 7 bases lay outside the gene matches. This CDR3 has 13 amino acids. The germline CDR1 and CDR2 sequences are LNHDA and SQIVND (reference sequence). The CDR3 region is CATKPTGGETQYF. In DNA form, the CDR3 reads TGTGCCACCAAGCCGACAGGGGGAGAGACCCAGTACTTC.

The CDR3 DNA reads as TGTGCCACCAGGTTGGCCCTCGGACAATTAACTGAAGCTTTCTTT. It is translated as CATRLALGQLTEAFF. V is TRBV15 and J is TRBJ1-1, with TRBD1 as a possible D gene (5 bases). The germline CDR1 and CDR2 sequences are LNHNV and YYDKDF (reference sequence). This CDR3 has 15 amino acids. V was trimmed by 6 bases and J by 5 bases, leaving 19 bases between them.

The chain couples TRBV28 to TRBJ2-7, with 7 bases lining up with TRBD2. The V gene's germline CDR1 is MDHEN and CDR2 SYDVKM. V was clipped by 6 bases and J by 5 bases; unmatched bases: 7. The CDR3 is 13 residues long. The CDR3 loop is CASRPSGTNEQYF. The CDR3 DNA is TGTGCCAGCAGACCATCCGGGACTAACGAGCAGTACTTC.

V gene TRBV19 combines with J gene TRBJ1-1; D is undetermined. Germline V gene lookup returns CDR1 LNHDA and CDR2 SQIVND (reference sequence). The CDR3 is 14 residues long. V was cut by 3 bases and J by 1 base, with 9 bases left in between. CDR3 region: CASSIFGPNTEAFF. The CDR3 DNA sequence: TGTGCCAGTAGTATTTTTGGCCCGAACACTGAAGCTTTCTTT.

This chain connects TRBV5-1 to TRBJ1-3; D gene ambiguous. CDR1 is SGHRS, CDR2 YFSETQ, per germline. The CDR3 extends over 19 amino acids. V was trimmed by 5 bases and J by 4 bases, leaving 28 bases between them. CDR3 region: CASSWRPQGLVGSGNTIYF. CDR3 in DNA: TGCGCCAGCAGTTGGAGGCCCCAAGGGCTCGTGGGGTCCGGAAACACCATATATTTT. Full variable domain (rest looked up from reference TRBV5-1 and TRBJ1-3): KAGVTQTPRYLIKTRGQQVTLSCSPISGHRSVSWYQQTPGQGLQFLFEYFSETQRNKGNFPGRFSGRQFSNSRSEMNVSTLELGDSALYLCASSWRPQGLVGSGNTIYFGEGSWLTVV.

The V gene is TRBV6-1, the J gene TRBJ1-1; 8 positions match TRBD1. Germline CDR1 and CDR2: MNHNS and SASEGT. CDR3 size: 15 residues. Trimming took 2 bases from V and 12 from J; bases not matched to a gene: 14. The CDR3: CASSELAGGAMVTFF. The CDR3 region has the DNA TGTGCCAGCAGTGAACTGGCAGGGGGCGCGATGGTGACTTTCTTT.

The V call is TRBV27, the J call TRBJ1-2; TRBD1 agrees at 11 bases. V was pared by 5 bases and J by 3 bases, with 2 bases of the junction left unmatched. This CDR3 is built from 14 residues. Looked up from germline, CDR1 is MNHEY and CDR2 is SMNVEV (reference sequence). CDR3 DNA: TGTGCCAGCAGTCAGGACAGGGGGCACTATGGCTACACCTTC. It translates to CASSQDRGHYGYTF.

This chain joins TRBV2 and TRBJ2-1; D remains ambiguous. Trimming took 2 bases from V and 3 from J, leaving 8 bases between them. The CDR3 spans 14 residues. Germline assignment: CDR1 SNHLY and CDR2 FYNNEI. The CDR3 reads CASSEQRDYNEQFF. Here the CDR3 DNA reads TGTGCCAGCAGTGAACAAAGGGACTACAATGAGCAGTTCTTC.

This clone was counted once. The chain links TRBV28 to TRBJ1-5, with a weak D call TRBD1 (5 bases). Trimming left V 5 bases short and J 1 base short, with 18 bases between. Germline V gene data show CDR1 as MDHEN and CDR2 as SYDVKM. The CDR3 runs to 17 residues. CDR3 nucleotides: TGTGCCAGCAGTCCACCTGGGGGGGGGAGGAGCAATCAGCCCCAGCATTTT. Its translation: CASSPPGGGRSNQPQHF.

V usage is TRBV5-1 and J usage is TRBJ2-3; D possibly corresponds to TRBD2 (6 bases). The V gene lost 1 base and the J gene lost 2 bases, with 11 bases spanning the gap. Germline CDR1 is SGHRS and CDR2 is YFSETQ. CDR3 size: 15 residues. The CDR3 spells CASSLTSPLTDTQYF. The CDR3 DNA reads TGCGCCAGCAGCTTGACTAGCCCACTCACAGATACGCAGTATTTT.

This chain uses TRBV21-1 with TRBJ2-7; TRBD1, the table's D call, lacks a check against the DNA. TRBV21-1 is deemed a pseudogene. The CDR3 covers 14 residues. The CDR3 coding sequence is TGTGCCAGCAGCACCCCCGCGACAGGAAACGAGCAGTACTTC. Protein sequence: CASSTPATGNEQYF.

This sequence joins TRBV7-2 and TRBJ1-2; no reliable D call. The V end lost 5 bases, the J end lost 3 bases, and 19 bases lay between the germline ends. Per the germline V gene, CDR1 is SGHTA and CDR2 is FQGNSA. There are 16 residues in the CDR3. CDR3 nucleotides: TGTGCCAGCAGCCCAAGGCGGGATCTTTGGGACTATGGCTACACCTTC. It encodes CASSPRRDLWDYGYTF.

The CDR3: CASSIPLNSPNTGELFF. In nucleotides, the CDR3 is TGTGCCAGTAGTATCCCTCTGAACAGCCCTAACACCGGGGAGCTGTTTTTT. The chain carries TRBV19 and TRBJ2-2; no clear D gene. Germline CDR1 reads LNHDA; CDR2 reads SQIVND (reference sequence). The CDR3 contains 17 residues. The germline V and J ends were trimmed by 3 bases and 2 bases, with 16 bases remaining between them.

The V call is TRBV7-3, the J call TRBJ2-2; unclear D gene. The CDR3 is 13 amino acids. The germline gives CDR1 SGHTA, CDR2 FQGTGA. V was shortened by 2 bases and J by 1 base, with 2 bases between the two germline ends. The CDR3 DNA is TGTGCCAGCAGCTTACTGAACACCGGGGAGCTGTTTTTT. Its protein is CASSLLNTGELFF.

The chain combines TRBV7-9 with TRBJ2-5; D is perhaps TRBD1 (6 bases). The V and J ends lost 4 bases and 1 base respectively, with 19 bases between them. This CDR3 contains 17 residues. The germline V gene has CDR1 SEHNR and CDR2 FQNEAQ (reference sequence). Here the CDR3 DNA reads TGTGCCAGCAGCTCCCTCCGGGACGGGACAATCCAAGAGACCCAGTACTTC. This sequence encodes CASSSLRDGTIQETQYF.